This TCR beta chain comes out of a study of blood T cell repertoires in COVID-19. Study overall: The cDNA or gDNA used as material had been derived from T cells, B-cell-depleted T cells, or PBMCs.

CDR3 size: 12 residues. The germline V gene has CDR1 LNHDA and CDR2 SQIVND (reference sequence). The V segment lost 5 bases and the J segment 8 bases; nucleotides outside the gene matches: 3. Here immunoSEQ multiplex PCR was the method, and the copy in TCRdb shows in-frame clones only, minus some. The sample has 250,000 to 300,000 clones, approximately 91% seen once; the top ten hold approximately 2.5%. Participants' own reports of clinical history determined their cohort assignment. This chain links TRBV19 with TRBJ1-2; 9 bases line up with TRBD1. The sequenced material came from PBMCs or T cells enriched from blood (not recorded which). The sequence came from a woman aged 40 to 50 with acute COVID-19. The CDR3 DNA is TGTGCCAGTAGTGAGGACAGGGGCGGCTACACCTTC. Translated, it gives CASSEDRGGYTF.